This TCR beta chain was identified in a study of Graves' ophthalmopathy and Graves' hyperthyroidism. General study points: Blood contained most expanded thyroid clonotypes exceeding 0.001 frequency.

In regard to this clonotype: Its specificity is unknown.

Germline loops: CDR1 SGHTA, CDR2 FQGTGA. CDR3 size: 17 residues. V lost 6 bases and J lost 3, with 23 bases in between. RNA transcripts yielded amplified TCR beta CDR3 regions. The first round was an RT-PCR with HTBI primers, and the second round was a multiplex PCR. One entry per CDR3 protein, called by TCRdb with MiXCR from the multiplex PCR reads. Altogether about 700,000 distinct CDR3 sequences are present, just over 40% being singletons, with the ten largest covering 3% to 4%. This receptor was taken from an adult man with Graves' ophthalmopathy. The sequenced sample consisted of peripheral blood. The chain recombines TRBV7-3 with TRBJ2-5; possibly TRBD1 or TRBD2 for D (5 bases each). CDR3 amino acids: CASRRREQTGDEETQYF. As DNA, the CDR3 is TGTGCCAGCAGGCGCAGGGAACAGACCGGGGACGAAGAGACCCAGTACTTC.